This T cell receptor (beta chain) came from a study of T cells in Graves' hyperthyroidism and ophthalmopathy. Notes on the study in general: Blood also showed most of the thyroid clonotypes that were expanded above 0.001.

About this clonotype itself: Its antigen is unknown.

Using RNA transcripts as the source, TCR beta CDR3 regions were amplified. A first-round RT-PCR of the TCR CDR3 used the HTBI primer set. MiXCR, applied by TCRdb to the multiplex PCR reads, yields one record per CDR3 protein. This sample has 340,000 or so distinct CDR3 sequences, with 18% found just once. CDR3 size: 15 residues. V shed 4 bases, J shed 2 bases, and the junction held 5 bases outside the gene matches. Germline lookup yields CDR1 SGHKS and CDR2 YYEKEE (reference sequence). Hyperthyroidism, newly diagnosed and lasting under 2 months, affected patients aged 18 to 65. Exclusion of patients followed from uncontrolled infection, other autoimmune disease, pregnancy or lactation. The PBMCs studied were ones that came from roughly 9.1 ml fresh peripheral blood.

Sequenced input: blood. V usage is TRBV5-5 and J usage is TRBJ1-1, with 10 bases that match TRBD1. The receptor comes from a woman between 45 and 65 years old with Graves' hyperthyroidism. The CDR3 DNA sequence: TGTGCCAGCAGCGCTGGGACAGGGGTAAACACTGAAGCTTTCTTT. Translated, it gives CASSAGTGVNTEAFF.